This T cell receptor beta chain comes out of a study of blood T cell repertoires in COVID-19. Using immunoSEQ multiplex PCR, the repertoire was profiled, and TCRdb retains in-frame clones only, with some absent. The data show 80,000 to 95,000 clones, roughly 80% seen once. The sample taken for sequencing was peripheral blood. The receptor was derived from an elderly woman with active or convalescent COVID-19.

The CDR3 DNA reads TGTGCCACTGCCGGGACACCTAAGGGGGCCCAGTACTTC. It yields the protein CATAGTPKGAQYF. J is TRBJ2-5 and V is TRBV24-1; D possibly corresponds to TRBD1 (6 bases). The CDR3 sequence is 13 residues long. Trimming shortened V by 10 bases and J by 9 bases, and 20 bases separated the two germline ends. Germline CDR1 reads KGHDR; CDR2 reads SFDVKD.